This T cell receptor beta chain was observed in a study of blood T cell repertoires in COVID-19. Study summary: Donors in the United States, Italy and Spain gave samples during acute or convalescent COVID-19.

Sequencing used immunoSEQ multiplex PCR; TCRdb keeps in-frame clones, though not all of them. Here the sample spans fewer than 200,000 clones, 60% to 85% being singletons. CDR1 KGHDR and CDR2 SFDVKD come from the germline V gene. The CDR3 extends over 17 amino acids. The V and J ends lost 4 bases and 3 bases, in that order; junction bases with no gene match: 11. The clonotype originates from a man in his 60s with acute or convalescent COVID-19. The chain couples TRBV24-1 to TRBJ2-1, with 7 bases that match TRBD2. The sequenced sample was peripheral blood. CDR3 region: CATSDRGLGTIYNEQFF. CDR3 bases: TGTGCCACCAGTGACCGTGGACTAGGTACTATCTACAATGAGCAGTTCTTC.